Listed here are 20 T cell receptor beta chains from one sample, sequenced in a study of circulating and synovial CD4+ cells in juvenile arthritis. Generated by immunoSEQ multiplex PCR, the TCRdb table keeps only in-frame clones and is missing some. The repertoire has 25,000 to 35,000 clones, approximately 92% of them found once; the top ten carry 2.9%. Sequencing was done on a sample of CD4+ T cells from blood. Receptor source: a human donor with juvenile idiopathic arthritis.

The chain is built from TRBV28 and TRBJ1-6; 7 bases align to TRBD1. J gave up 6 bases and V 1 base, and 3 bases lay outside the gene matches. The CDR3 runs to 15 residues. Germline CDR1 reads MDHEN; CDR2 reads SYDVKM. CDR3 region: CASSLLDRTNSPLHF. The CDR3, as DNA: TGTGCCAGCAGTTTATTGGACAGGACTAATTCACCCCTCCACTTT.

This rearrangement joins TRBV9 to TRBJ1-1, with a possible D match to TRBD1 (5 bases). The germline V and J ends were trimmed by 0 bases and 3 bases, with 18 bases remaining between them. Germline V gene sequence: CDR1 SGDLS, CDR2 YYNGEE. The CDR3 covers 17 residues. The CDR3 DNA is TGTGCCAGCAGCGTAGGAGAGTATCTAGGGGAACACACTGAAGCTTTCTTT. It translates to CASSVGEYLGEHTEAFF.

The chain is built from TRBV21-1 and TRBJ2-1; TRBD1 is the table's D call and was not checked against the DNA. TRBV21-1 is termed a pseudogene. This CDR3 comprises 16 residues. The CDR3 DNA reads as TGTGCCAGCAGAAGTCCGAACAGGGTTCCCTACAATGAGCAGTTCTTC. Translation gives CASRSPNRVPYNEQFF.

V is TRBV7-3 and J is TRBJ2-7, with TRBD1 as a possible D gene (6 bases). In germline, CDR1 is SGHTA, CDR2 FQGTGA. V shed 2 bases and J shed 5 bases, with 10 bases lying between them. The CDR3 loop spans 13 amino acids. This chain's CDR3 is CASSLSRDNEQYF. The CDR3, as DNA: TGTGCCAGCAGCTTATCCAGGGACAACGAGCAGTACTTC.

This clone was seen just once. The J gene is TRBJ1-2, the V gene TRBV28, with TRBD1 matching 12 bases. CDR1 is MDHEN, CDR2 SYDVKM, per germline. V was pared by 7 bases and J by 8 bases, with 8 bases of the junction left unmatched. This CDR3 is built from 14 residues. In DNA, the CDR3 is TGTGCCAGCACCCAAGGGGGACAGGGGGCCGGCTACACCTTC. Its translation is CASTQGGQGAGYTF.

This clone appeared a single time. The chain employs TRBV2 and TRBJ2-3; 14 bases are shared with TRBD2. CDR1 and CDR2 (germline): SNHLY, FYNNEI. This CDR3 comprises 17 residues. With V trimmed by 5 bases and J by 4 bases, 8 bases remained unmatched. The CDR3 is CASSSRTSGRPPDTQYF. In nucleotides, the CDR3 is TGTGCCAGCAGTTCGCGGACTAGCGGGAGGCCCCCAGATACGCAGTATTTT.

V gene TRBV30 combines with J gene TRBJ1-1, with 10 bases lining up with TRBD1. The CDR3 covers 16 residues. In germline, CDR1 is GTSNPN, CDR2 SVGIG (reference sequence). V was clipped by 2 bases and J by 5 bases; unmatched bases: 11. In nucleotides, the CDR3 is TGTGCCTGGAGTCCTTTCAACCGGGACAGGGGTACTGAAGCTTTCTTT. Translating it yields CAWSPFNRDRGTEAFF.

Points on this clone: Mismatch with germline at one junction end may stem from a read error. The chain has TRBV4-2 and TRBJ2-7, with 8 bases matching TRBD2. Germline values: CDR1 LGHNA, CDR2 YNFKEQ. The CDR3 contains 15 residues. The CDR3 spells CASSQDRDSGTRKFF. For the CDR3, the DNA is TGTGCCAGCAGCCAAGATCGAGACTCCGGGACTAGGAAGTTCTTC.

The chain has TRBV6-1 and TRBJ2-3; 7 bases map to TRBD2. Germline lookup yields CDR1 MNHNS and CDR2 SASEGT. V gave up 8 bases and J gave up 0 bases; unmatched junction bases: 8. This CDR3 has 15 residues. The chain's CDR3 is CASDDWGGSTDTQYF. The CDR3 nucleotides read TGTGCCAGCGATGACTGGGGGGGAAGCACAGATACGCAGTATTTT.

This chain uses TRBV10-3 with TRBJ2-7; TRBD1 aligns across 9 bases. The junction had 13 bases not matched to a gene; V was cut back by 10 bases and J by 3 bases. The CDR3 sequence is 15 residues long. Germline assignment: CDR1 ENHRY and CDR2 SYGVKD. CDR3 in amino acids: CATLTGTGRNYEQYF. The CDR3 DNA sequence: TGTGCCACCCTTACCGGGACAGGGCGAAACTACGAGCAGTACTTC.

The V and J genes are TRBV5-1 and TRBJ2-7, with 7 bases aligning to TRBD2. This CDR3 comprises 14 residues. CDR1 is SGHRS and CDR2 is YFSETQ in the germline V gene. With V trimmed by 1 base and J by 1 base, 2 bases remained unmatched. The CDR3 DNA reads as TGCGCCAGCAGCTTGATTAGCGGGTCCTACGAGCAGTACTTC. Protein sequence: CASSLISGSYEQYF.

The V and J genes are TRBV6-1 and TRBJ1-4; 11 bases map to TRBD1. V trimming: 4 bases; J trimming: 7 bases; junction bases outside the gene matches: 11. Germline V gene sequence: CDR1 MNHNS, CDR2 SASEGT. The CDR3 contains 17 residues. CDR3 DNA: TGTGCCAGCAGTGGGACAGGGGGCGCGAGGTACGGTGAAAAACTGTTTTTT. Amino acids: CASSGTGGARYGEKLFF.

This chain connects TRBV15 to TRBJ2-1; D not certain. Germline lookup yields CDR1 LNHNV and CDR2 YYDKDF (reference sequence). Trimming stripped 0 bases from V and 0 bases from J, with 6 bases between. This CDR3 contains 15 residues. The CDR3: CATSRDPYSYNEQFF. For the CDR3, the DNA is TGTGCCACCAGCAGAGATCCTTACTCCTACAATGAGCAGTTCTTC.

This chain connects TRBV5-1 to TRBJ2-7; 7 bases are shared with TRBD2. This CDR3 region has 16 residues. The junction had 13 bases not matched to a gene; V was cut back by 4 bases and J by 3 bases. Germline V lookup: CDR1 SGHRS, CDR2 YFSETQ. Here the CDR3 reads CASSAKALAANYEQYF. CDR3 nucleotides: TGCGCCAGCAGCGCGAAGGCTCTAGCGGCTAACTACGAGCAGTACTTC.

V and J are TRBV29-1 and TRBJ2-3; tentatively, D is TRBD1 (6 bases). The CDR3 extends over 14 amino acids. CDR1 is SQVTM and CDR2 is ANQGSEA in the germline V gene. V lost 3 bases and J lost 5, with 15 bases in between. CDR3 nucleotide sequence: TGCAGCGTTGAGGACAGCACCGTCCTAGATACGCAGTATTTT. It is translated as CSVEDSTVLDTQYF.

This chain links TRBV4-1 with TRBJ1-1; tentative D call: TRBD1 (5 bases). The CDR3 contains 13 residues. The germline CDR1 and CDR2 sequences are MGHRA and YSYEKL. Trimming pared 5 bases from V and 5 bases from J, leaving 12 bases between. CDR3 protein: CASSAPGGTEAFF. CDR3 DNA: TGCGCCAGCAGCGCTCCGGGGGGTACTGAAGCTTTCTTT.

This chain links TRBV28 with TRBJ1-2; 8 bases agree with TRBD1. J was trimmed by 4 bases and V by 2 bases; bases with no gene match: 6. This CDR3 comprises 15 residues. Germline CDR1 is MDHEN and CDR2 is SYDVKM. The CDR3 is CASSLIRGQSYGYTF. Written as DNA, the CDR3 is TGTGCCAGCAGTTTAATCAGGGGGCAAAGCTATGGCTACACCTTC.

The CDR3 region has the DNA TGTGCCAGCAGCTTCGGCCCCCGGGATTCAGCCTACGAGCAGTACTTC. As protein: CASSFGPRDSAYEQYF. The V gene is TRBV5-6, the J gene TRBJ2-7, with a weak D call TRBD2 (5 bases). This CDR3 region has 16 residues. Deletions cut 2 bases from V and 2 bases from J, with 17 bases between. CDR1 and CDR2 (germline): SGHDT, YYEEEE.

This clone was seen just once. V and J are TRBV6-5 and TRBJ1-4; D is possibly TRBD1 (5 bases). Trimming stripped 2 bases from V and 4 bases from J, with 14 bases between. CDR1 is MNHEY, CDR2 SVGAGI, per germline. The CDR3 loop spans 16 amino acids. In nucleotides, the CDR3 is TGTGCCAGCAGTTACGACAGTAACACCTTTAATGAAAAACTGTTTTTT. Translated: CASSYDSNTFNEKLFF.

V usage is TRBV5-1 and J usage is TRBJ2-3; tentative D call: TRBD1 (5 bases). The CDR3 runs to 14 residues. The V and J ends lost 2 bases and 1 base respectively, with 8 bases between them. Germline CDR1 is SGHRS and CDR2 is YFSETQ. CDR3 DNA sequence: TGCGCCAGCAGCTTACCGACAGGCACAGATACGCAGTATTTT. It codes for CASSLPTGTDTQYF. The full variable domain, with the rest looked up from reference TRBV5-1 and TRBJ2-3, is KAGVTQTPRYLIKTRGQQVTLSCSPISGHRSVSWYQQTPGQGLQFLFEYFSETQRNKGNFPGRFSGRQFSNSRSEMNVSTLELGDSALYLCASSLPTGTDTQYFGPGTRLTVL.